These T cell receptor beta chains were read from a single sample in a study of tumor-infiltrating lymphocytes in oesophageal squamous cell carcinoma. From the PCR reads, TCRdb called clonotypes with MiXCR, one entry per CDR3 protein. The sample has about 21,000 distinct CDR3 sequences; roughly two fifths are singletons. The sample comprised esophageal tumor tissue. These TCRs come from a male donor with esophageal squamous cell carcinoma. Each CDR3 is given with its conserved first and last residue. D genes are given only for firm matches. Size is stated for part of the rows, as once, few or many counts, or as a class when the clone is expanded.

>TRBJ1-5|TRBV4-1|-|-
CASSQDPGEGGQPQHF
TGCGCCAGCAGCCAAGATCCCGGGGAGGGAGGTCAGCCCCAGCATTTT
>TRBJ1-5|TRBV7-6|-|-
CASSLEGGLGAVDQPQHF
TGTGCCAGCAGCTTAGAGGGGGGTTTGGGGGCCGTCGATCAGCCCCAGCATTTT
>TRBJ2-5|TRBV12-3/TRBV12-4|-|-
CASSWVRGGQETQYF
TGTGCCAGCAGTTGGGTCAGGGGGGGCCAAGAGACCCAGTACTTC
>TRBJ2-7|TRBV28|once|-
CASQGGTSVREQYF
TGTGCCAGTCAAGGTGGGACGTCAGTCCGCGAGCAGTACTTC
>TRBJ2-3|TRBV7-3|-|-
CASSLTRQTTGELYF
TGTGCCAGCAGCTTAACGCGGCAGACCACCGGGGAGCTGTACTTC
>TRBJ2-2|TRBV10-1|-|-
CASSESGTLKSGELFF
TGCGCCAGCAGTGAGTCCGGGACTCTCAAATCCGGGGAGCTGTTTTTT
>TRBJ2-1|TRBV11-2|many|-
CASSLGGYNEQFF
TGTGCCAGCAGCTTGGGCGGGTACAATGAGCAGTTCTTC
>TRBJ2-1|TRBV12-3/TRBV12-4|few|-
CASSTSGYYNEQFF
TGTGCCAGCAGTACGTCCGGGTACTACAATGAGCAGTTCTTC
>TRBJ2-5|TRBV7-3|medium-sized|-
CASSFGREETQYF
TGTGCCAGCAGCTTCGGCCGCGAAGAGACCCAGTACTTC
>TRBJ2-6|TRBV6-5|few|-
CASSLGYGANVLTF
TGTGCCAGCAGTTTGGGCTATGGGGCCAACGTCCTGACTTTC
>TRBJ2-3|TRBV3-1|-|TRBD2
CASSPGGENLLTDTQYF
TGTGCCAGCAGCCCCGGGGGGGAGAACCTCCTCACAGATACGCAGTATTTT
>TRBJ2-5|TRBV5-1|-|TRBD2
CASSWGGLGETQYF
TGCGCCAGCAGCTGGGGGGGACTCGGCGAGACCCAGTACTTC
>TRBJ2-1|TRBV7-2|few|-
CASSLDGTRNEQFF
TGTGCCAGCAGCTTAGATGGGACAAGGAATGAGCAGTTCTTC
>TRBJ2-1|TRBV7-3|-|TRBD2
CASSLRLAGRSYNEQFF
TGTGCCAGCAGCTTACGACTAGCGGGACGTTCCTACAATGAGCAGTTCTTC
>TRBJ2-7|TRBV4-1|few|-
CASRGRVGNNEQYF
TGCGCCAGCAGAGGCAGGGTGGGTAACAATGAGCAGTACTTC
>TRBJ2-1|TRBV7-3|-|-
CASSSAPSSYNEQFF
TGTGCCAGCAGCTCGGCCCCGAGCTCCTACAATGAGCAGTTCTTC
>TRBJ2-5|TRBV2|few|-
CASSEEETQYF
TGTGCCAGCAGTGAGGAAGAGACCCAGTACTTC
>TRBJ2-5|TRBV11-2|many|TRBD2
CASSPWEKRGPQQETQYF
TGTGCCAGCAGCCCCTGGGAGAAGCGGGGACCTCAGCAAGAGACCCAGTACTTC
>TRBJ1-1|TRBV6-1|many|TRBD1
CASSKTGGSWDTEAFF
TGTGCCAGCAGTAAGACAGGGGGATCGTGGGACACTGAAGCTTTCTTT
>TRBJ2-3|TRBV19|many|-
CASSPPGATDTQYF
TGTGCCAGTAGTCCGCCCGGGGCAACAGATACGCAGTATTTT